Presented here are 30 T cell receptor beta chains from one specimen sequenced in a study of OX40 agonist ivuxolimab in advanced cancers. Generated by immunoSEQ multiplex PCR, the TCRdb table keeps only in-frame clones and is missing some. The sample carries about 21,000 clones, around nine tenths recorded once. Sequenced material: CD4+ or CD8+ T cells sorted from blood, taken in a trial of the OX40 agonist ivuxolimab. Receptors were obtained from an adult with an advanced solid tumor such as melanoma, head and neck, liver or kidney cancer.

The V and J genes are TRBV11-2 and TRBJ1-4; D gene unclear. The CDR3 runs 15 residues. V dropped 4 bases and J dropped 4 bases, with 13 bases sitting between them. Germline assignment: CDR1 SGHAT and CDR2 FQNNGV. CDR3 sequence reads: CASSSEGLINEKLFF. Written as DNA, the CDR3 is TGTGCCAGCAGCTCCGAAGGTCTGATTAATGAAAAACTGTTTTTT.

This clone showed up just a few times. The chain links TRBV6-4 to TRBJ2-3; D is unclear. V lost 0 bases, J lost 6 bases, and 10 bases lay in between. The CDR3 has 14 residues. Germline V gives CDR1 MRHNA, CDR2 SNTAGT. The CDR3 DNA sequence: TGTGCCAGCAGTGACTCGGTAGGATCCGATACGCAGTATTTT. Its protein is CASSDSVGSDTQYF.

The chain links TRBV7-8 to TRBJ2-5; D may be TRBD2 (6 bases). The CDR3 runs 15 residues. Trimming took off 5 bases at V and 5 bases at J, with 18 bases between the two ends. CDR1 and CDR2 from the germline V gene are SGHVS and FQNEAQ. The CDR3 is CASSLRDSDWETQYF. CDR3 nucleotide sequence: TGTGCCAGCAGCCTCCGGGACTCGGATTGGGAGACCCAGTACTTC.

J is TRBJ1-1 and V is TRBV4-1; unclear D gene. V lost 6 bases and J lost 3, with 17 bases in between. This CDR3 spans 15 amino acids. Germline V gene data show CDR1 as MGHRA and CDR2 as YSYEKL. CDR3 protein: CASSVKDGLDTEAFF. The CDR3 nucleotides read TGCGCCAGCAGTGTAAAGGACGGCCTCGACACTGAAGCTTTCTTT.

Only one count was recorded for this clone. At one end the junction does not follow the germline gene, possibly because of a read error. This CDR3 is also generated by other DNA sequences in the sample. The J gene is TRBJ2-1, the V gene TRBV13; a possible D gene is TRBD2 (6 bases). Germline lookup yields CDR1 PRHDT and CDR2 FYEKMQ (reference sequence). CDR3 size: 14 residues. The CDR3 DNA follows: TGCGCCAGCAGCTTACGTGGCGGGAATCATGAGCAGTTCTTC. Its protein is CASSLRGGNHEQFF.

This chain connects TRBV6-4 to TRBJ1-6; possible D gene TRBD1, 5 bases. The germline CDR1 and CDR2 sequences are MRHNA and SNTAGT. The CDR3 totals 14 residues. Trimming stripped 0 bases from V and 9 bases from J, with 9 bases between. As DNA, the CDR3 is TGTGCCAGCAGTGACTCTGGGGGGGTTTCACCCCTCCACTTT. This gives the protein CASSDSGGVSPLHF.

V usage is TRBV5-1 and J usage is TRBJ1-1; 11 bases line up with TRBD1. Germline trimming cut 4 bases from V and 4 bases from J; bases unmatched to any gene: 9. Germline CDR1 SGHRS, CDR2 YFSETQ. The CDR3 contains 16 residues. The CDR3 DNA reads TGCGCCAGCAGCCTCGGACAGGGGGCTGTGGGCACTGAAGCTTTCTTT. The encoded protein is CASSLGQGAVGTEAFF.

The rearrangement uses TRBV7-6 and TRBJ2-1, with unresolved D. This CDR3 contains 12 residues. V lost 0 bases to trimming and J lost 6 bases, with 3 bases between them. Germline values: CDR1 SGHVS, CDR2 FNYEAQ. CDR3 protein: CASSLAPNEQFF. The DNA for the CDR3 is TGTGCCAGCAGCTTAGCCCCCAATGAGCAGTTCTTC. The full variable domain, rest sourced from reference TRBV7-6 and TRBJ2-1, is GAGVSQSPRYKVTKRGQDVALRCDPISGHVSLYWYRQALGQGPEFLTYFNYEAQQDKSGLPNDRFSAERPEGSISTLTIQRTEQRDSAMYRCASSLAPNEQFFGPGTRLTVL.

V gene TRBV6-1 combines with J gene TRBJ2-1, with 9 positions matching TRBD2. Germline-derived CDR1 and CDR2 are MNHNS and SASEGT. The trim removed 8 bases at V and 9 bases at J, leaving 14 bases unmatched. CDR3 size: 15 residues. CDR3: CASLSRREGRTEQFF. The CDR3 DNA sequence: TGTGCCAGCCTCTCACGGCGGGAGGGCAGAACTGAGCAGTTCTTC.

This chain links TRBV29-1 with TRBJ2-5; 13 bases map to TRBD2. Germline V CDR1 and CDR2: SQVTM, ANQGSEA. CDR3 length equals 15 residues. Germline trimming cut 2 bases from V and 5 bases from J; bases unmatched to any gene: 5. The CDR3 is CSVELLAGGRETQYF. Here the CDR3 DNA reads TGCAGCGTTGAACTACTAGCGGGGGGGAGGGAGACCCAGTACTTC.

The CDR3 bases are TGCGCCAGCAGCCAAGAGGGCCGCAACTCCTACAATGAGCAGTTCTTC. Protein product: CASSQEGRNSYNEQFF. This chain joins TRBV4-1 and TRBJ2-1, with D unresolved. The CDR3 extends over 16 amino acids. V lost 0 bases to trimming and J lost 0 bases, with 9 bases between them. Per the germline V gene, CDR1 is MGHRA and CDR2 is YSYEKL.

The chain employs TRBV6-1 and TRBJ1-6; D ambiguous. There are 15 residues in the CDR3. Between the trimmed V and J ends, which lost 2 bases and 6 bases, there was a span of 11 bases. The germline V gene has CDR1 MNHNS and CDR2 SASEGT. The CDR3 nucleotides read TGTGCCAGCAGTGAAAAGGGCAGTAGTAATTCACCCCTCCACTTT. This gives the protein CASSEKGSSNSPLHF.

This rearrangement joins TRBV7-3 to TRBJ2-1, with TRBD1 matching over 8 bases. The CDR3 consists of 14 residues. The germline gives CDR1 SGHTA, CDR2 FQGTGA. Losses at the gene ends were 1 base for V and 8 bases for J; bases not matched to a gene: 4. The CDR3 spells CASSLRQGAYEQFF. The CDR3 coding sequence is TGTGCCAGCAGCTTAAGGCAGGGGGCTTATGAGCAGTTCTTC.

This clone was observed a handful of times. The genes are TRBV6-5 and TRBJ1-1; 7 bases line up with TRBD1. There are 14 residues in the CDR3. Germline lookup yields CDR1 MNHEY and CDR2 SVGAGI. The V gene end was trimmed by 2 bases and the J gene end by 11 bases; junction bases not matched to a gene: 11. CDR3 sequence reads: CASSYGQEIGSAFF. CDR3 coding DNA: TGTGCCAGCAGTTACGGACAGGAGATCGGATCGGCTTTCTTT.

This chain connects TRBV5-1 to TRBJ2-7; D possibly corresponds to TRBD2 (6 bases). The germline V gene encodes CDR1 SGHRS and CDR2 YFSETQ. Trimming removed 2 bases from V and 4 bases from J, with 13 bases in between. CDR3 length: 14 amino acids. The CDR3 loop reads CASSFRGAEYEQYF. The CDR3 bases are TGCGCCAGCAGCTTCCGCGGGGCCGAGTACGAGCAGTACTTC.

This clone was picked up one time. CDR3 nucleotide sequence: TGTGCCAGCAGCGCTCGTTCGGTGGCCAAAAACATTCAGTACTTC. Its protein is CASSARSVAKNIQYF. This rearrangement joins TRBV7-3 to TRBJ2-4; D call uncertain. Trimming stripped 5 bases from V and 1 base from J, with 12 bases between. The germline CDR1 and CDR2 sequences are SGHTA and FQGTGA. The CDR3 is 15 residues long.

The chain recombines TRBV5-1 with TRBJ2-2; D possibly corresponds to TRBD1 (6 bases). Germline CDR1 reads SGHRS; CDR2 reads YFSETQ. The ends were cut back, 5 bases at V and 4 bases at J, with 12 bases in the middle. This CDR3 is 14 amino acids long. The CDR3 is CASSEQGPTGELFF. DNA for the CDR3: TGCGCCAGCAGTGAACAGGGCCCCACCGGGGAGCTGTTTTTT.

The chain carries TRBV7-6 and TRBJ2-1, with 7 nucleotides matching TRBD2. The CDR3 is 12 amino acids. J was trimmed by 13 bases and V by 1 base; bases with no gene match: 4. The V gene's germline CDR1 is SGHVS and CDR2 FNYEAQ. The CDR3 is CASSLGLAEQFF. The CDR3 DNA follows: TGTGCCAGCAGCTTAGGACTAGCTGAACAGTTCTTC.

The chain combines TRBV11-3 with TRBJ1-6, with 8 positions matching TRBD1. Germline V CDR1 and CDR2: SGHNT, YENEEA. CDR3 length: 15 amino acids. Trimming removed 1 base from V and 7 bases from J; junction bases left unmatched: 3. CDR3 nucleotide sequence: TGTGCCAGCAGCTTAGGGGGACAGGTAAATTCACCCCTCCACTTT. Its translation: CASSLGGQVNSPLHF.

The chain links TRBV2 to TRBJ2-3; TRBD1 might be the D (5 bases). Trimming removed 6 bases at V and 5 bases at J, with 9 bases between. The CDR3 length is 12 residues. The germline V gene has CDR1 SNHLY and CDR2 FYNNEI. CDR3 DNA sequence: TGTGCCAGCAGCCAGGGTGAAGATACGCAGTATTTT. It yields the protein CASSQGEDTQYF.

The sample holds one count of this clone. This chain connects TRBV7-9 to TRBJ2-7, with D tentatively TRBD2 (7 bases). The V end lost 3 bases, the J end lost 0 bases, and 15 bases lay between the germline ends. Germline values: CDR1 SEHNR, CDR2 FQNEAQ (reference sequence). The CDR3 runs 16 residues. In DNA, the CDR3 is TGTGCCAGCAGCTTGGGGGCGGGGGTACACTCCTACGAGCAGTACTTC. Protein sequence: CASSLGAGVHSYEQYF.

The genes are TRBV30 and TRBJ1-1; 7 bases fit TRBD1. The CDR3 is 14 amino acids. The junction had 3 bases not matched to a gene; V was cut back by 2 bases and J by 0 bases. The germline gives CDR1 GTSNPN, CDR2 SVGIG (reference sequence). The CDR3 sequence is CAWSLGQMNTEAFF. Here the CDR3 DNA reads TGTGCCTGGAGTCTGGGACAGATGAACACTGAAGCTTTCTTT.

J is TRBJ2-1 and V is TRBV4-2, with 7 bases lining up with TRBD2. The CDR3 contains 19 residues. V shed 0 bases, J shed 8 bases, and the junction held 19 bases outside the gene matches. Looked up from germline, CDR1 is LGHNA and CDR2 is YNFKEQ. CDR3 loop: CASSQEVPLRGDVPDEQFF. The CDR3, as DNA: TGTGCCAGCAGCCAAGAAGTCCCCCTACGGGGGGATGTCCCCGATGAGCAGTTCTTC.

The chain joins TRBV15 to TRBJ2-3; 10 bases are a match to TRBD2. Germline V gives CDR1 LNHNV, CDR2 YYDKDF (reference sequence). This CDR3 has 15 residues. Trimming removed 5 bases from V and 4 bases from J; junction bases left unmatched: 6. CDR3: CATSASGGPADTQYF. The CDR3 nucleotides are TGTGCCACCAGCGCTAGCGGGGGACCAGCAGATACGCAGTATTTT.

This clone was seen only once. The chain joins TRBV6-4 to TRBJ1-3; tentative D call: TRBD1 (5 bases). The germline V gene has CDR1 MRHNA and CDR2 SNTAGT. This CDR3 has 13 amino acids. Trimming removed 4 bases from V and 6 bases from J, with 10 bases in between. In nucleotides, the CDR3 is TGTGCCAGCAGTGGCGGGGGTGTAAACACCATATATTTT. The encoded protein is CASSGGGVNTIYF.

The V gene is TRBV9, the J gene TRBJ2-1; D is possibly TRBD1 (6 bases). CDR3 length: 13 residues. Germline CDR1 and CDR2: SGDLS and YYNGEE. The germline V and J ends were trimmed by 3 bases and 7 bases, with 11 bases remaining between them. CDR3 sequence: CASSGQGWNEQFF. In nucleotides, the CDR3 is TGTGCCAGCAGCGGCCAGGGGTGGAATGAGCAGTTCTTC.

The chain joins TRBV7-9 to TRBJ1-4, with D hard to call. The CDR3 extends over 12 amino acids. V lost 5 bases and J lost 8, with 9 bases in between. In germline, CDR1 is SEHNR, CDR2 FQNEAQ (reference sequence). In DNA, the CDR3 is TGTGCCAGCAGCCCAGGTTGGGAAAAACTGTTTTTT. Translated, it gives CASSPGWEKLFF.

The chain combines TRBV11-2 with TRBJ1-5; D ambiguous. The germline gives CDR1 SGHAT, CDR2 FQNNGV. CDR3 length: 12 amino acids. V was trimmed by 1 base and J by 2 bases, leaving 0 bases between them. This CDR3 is CASSLGNQPQHF. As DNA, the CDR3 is TGTGCCAGCAGCTTAGGCAATCAGCCCCAGCATTTT. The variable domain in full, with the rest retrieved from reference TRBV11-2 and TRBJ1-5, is EAGVAQSPRYKIIEKRQSVAFWCNPISGHATLYWYQQILGQGPKLLIQFQNNGVVDDSQLPKDRFSAERLKGVDSTLKIQPAKLEDSAVYLCASSLGNQPQHFGDGTRLSIL.

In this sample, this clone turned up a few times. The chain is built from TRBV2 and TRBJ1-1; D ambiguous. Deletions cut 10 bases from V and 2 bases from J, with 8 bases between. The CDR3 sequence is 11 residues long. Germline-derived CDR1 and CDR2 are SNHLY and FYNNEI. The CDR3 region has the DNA TGTGCCATCTCAACCAACACTGAAGCTTTCTTT. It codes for CAISTNTEAFF.

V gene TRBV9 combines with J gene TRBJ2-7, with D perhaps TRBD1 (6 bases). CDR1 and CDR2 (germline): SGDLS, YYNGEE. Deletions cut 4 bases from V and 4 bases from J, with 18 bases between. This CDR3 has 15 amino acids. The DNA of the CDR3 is TGTGCCAGCAGCAAATGGGAACAGGGTTCATACGAGCAGTACTTC. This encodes CASSKWEQGSYEQYF.